Listed here are 28 T cell receptor beta chains from one sample, sequenced in a study of regulatory T cells in long-lasting Graves disease. Investigators prepared the TCR beta libraries by applying iRepertoire HTBI primers and Arm-PCR of CDR3 regions. TCRdb redid the calling of the multiplex PCR reads with MiXCR, one entry per CDR3 protein. Among over 500,000 distinct CDR3 sequences listed, 15% to 20% were seen once. Stated time point: newly diagnosed GD, antithyroid drugs for less than 3 months. PBMC RNA served as the TCR library source. This sample was shared with a second study, whose subject was T cells in Graves' hyperthyroidism and ophthalmopathy.

Sequencing was performed on peripheral blood mononuclear cells (PBMCs), taken at new diagnosis, from a patient treated with antithyroid drugs. The receptor source for this set is a man younger than 35 with Graves disease.

This clonotype came up many times. The CDR3: CAWSVRGDTQYF. In DNA, the CDR3 is TGTGCCTGGAGTGTGCGCGGTGATACGCAGTATTTT. The V call is TRBV30, the J call TRBJ2-3; no definite D call. The CDR3 length is 12 residues. V was shortened by 0 bases and J by 6 bases, with 7 bases between the two germline ends. CDR1 GTSNPN and CDR2 SVGIG come from the germline V gene (reference sequence).

The rearrangement links TRBV27 to TRBJ2-2; D not resolved. The V and J ends lost 2 bases and 6 bases respectively, with 7 bases between them. The CDR3 length is 13 residues. Germline V gene sequence: CDR1 MNHEY, CDR2 SMNVEV (reference sequence). CDR3 sequence reads: CASSLMAAGELFF. The CDR3, as DNA: TGTGCCAGCAGTTTAATGGCAGCCGGGGAGCTGTTTTTT.

This clonotype showed up many times. This sequence joins TRBV6-9 and TRBJ1-1; unclear D gene. Trimming left V 4 bases short and J 6 bases short, with 12 bases between. The CDR3 runs to 13 residues. Germline CDR1 is MNHGY and CDR2 is SVAAGI. The CDR3 bases are TGTGCCAGCAGTTCAATAGGAATCTCTGAAGCTTTCTTT. It encodes CASSSIGISEAFF.

This clonotype appeared many times. The CDR3 sequence is CASSLAQSEAYEQYF. DNA of the CDR3: TGTGCCAGCAGTTTGGCCCAAAGCGAGGCCTACGAGCAGTACTTC. The chain uses TRBV28 and TRBJ2-7; D ambiguous. The length of the CDR3 is 15 residues. The V and J ends lost 3 bases and 2 bases respectively, with 14 bases between them. CDR1 MDHEN and CDR2 SYDVKM come from the germline V gene.

The V and J genes are TRBV3-1 and TRBJ1-3, with D perhaps matching TRBD1 (5 bases). Germline CDR1 reads LGHDT; CDR2 reads YNNKEL (reference sequence). The CDR3 contains 16 residues. Trimming shortened V by 0 bases and J by 2 bases, and 11 bases separated the two germline ends. CDR3 sequence: CASSQDGGGTGNTIYF. In nucleotides, the CDR3 is TGTGCCAGCAGCCAAGATGGCGGGGGAACTGGAAACACCATATATTTT.

This clonotype came up many times. The chain uses TRBV20-1 and TRBJ2-7; no clear D. The ends were cut back, 0 bases at V and 3 bases at J, with 3 bases in the middle. Per germline, CDR1 DFQATT and CDR2 SNEGSKA (reference sequence). This CDR3 has 11 residues. The CDR3 loop is CSARDSYEQYF. Written as DNA, the CDR3 is TGCAGTGCTAGAGACAGCTACGAGCAGTACTTC.

This clonotype was recorded many times. The chain is built from TRBV28 and TRBJ2-5; 8 nucleotides line up with TRBD2. The germline V gene encodes CDR1 MDHEN and CDR2 SYDVKM. The CDR3 is 19 residues long. V trimming: 4 bases; J trimming: 0 bases; junction bases outside the gene matches: 16. CDR3 DNA sequence: TGTGCCAGCAGTTACTTCGAGGACGGGAGGGCCCTTCACCAAGAGACCCAGTACTTC. This encodes CASSYFEDGRALHQETQYF.

This clonotype was found a few times. This chain connects TRBV11-2 to TRBJ2-2; tentatively, D is TRBD2 (7 bases). CDR3 length: 14 amino acids. V was shortened by 5 bases and J by 10 bases, with 17 bases between the two germline ends. Looked up from germline, CDR1 is SGHAT and CDR2 is FQNNGV. CDR3 nucleotides: TGTGCCAGCAGCCCGGGGGGCAGGGTGAAGGAGCTGTTTTTT. Protein: CASSPGGRVKELFF.

V usage is TRBV6-6 and J usage is TRBJ1-2; D might be TRBD1 (6 bases). Germline CDR1 MNHNY, CDR2 SVGAGI (reference sequence). Trimming shortened V by 0 bases and J by 4 bases, and 18 bases separated the two germline ends. The CDR3 covers 17 residues. CDR3 amino acids: CASSYSTSGGTSYGYTF. CDR3 DNA: TGTGCCAGCAGTTACTCGACTTCCGGGGGCACTAGCTATGGCTACACCTTC.

This clonotype has just a few counts. One end of the junction is discordant with germline, which a read error may explain. This rearrangement joins TRBV7-9 to TRBJ2-7; D might be TRBD2 (7 bases). CDR1 SEHNR and CDR2 FQNEAQ come from the germline V gene (reference sequence). The CDR3 totals 15 residues. The CDR3 sequence: CASNLQGGGSYEQYF. CDR3 in DNA: TGTGCCAGCAACTTACAGGGAGGGGGGTCCTACGAGCAGTACTTC. The complete variable domain, with remaining parts taken from reference TRBV7-9 and TRBJ2-7, reads DTGVSQNPRHKITKRGQNVTFRCDPISEHNRLYWYRQTLGQGPEFLTYFQNEAQLEKSRLLSDRFSAERPKGSFSTLEIQRTEQGDSAMYLCASNLQGGGSYEQYFGPGTRLTVT.

This clonotype was counted ten times or more. The V call is TRBV12-3 or TRBV12-4, the J call TRBJ2-2, with D unclear. This CDR3 comprises 16 residues. Trimming shortened V by 2 bases and J by 1 base, and 11 bases separated the two germline ends. The CDR3 protein is CASSLSARWNTGELFF. As DNA, the CDR3 is TGTGCCAGCAGTTTAAGTGCCAGGTGGAACACCGGGGAGCTGTTTTTT.

This clonotype was counted at least ten times. The chain couples TRBV24-1 to TRBJ2-5, with TRBD1 matching 7 bases. This CDR3 comprises 17 residues. Losses at the gene ends were 2 bases for V and 4 bases for J; bases not matched to a gene: 12. The V gene's germline CDR1 is KGHDR and CDR2 SFDVKD. CDR3 region: CATSDSRPQGIRETQYF. CDR3 nucleotide sequence: TGTGCCACCAGTGATTCACGACCACAGGGGATTCGAGAGACCCAGTACTTC.

This chain connects TRBV3-1 to TRBJ1-6, with D uncertain. This CDR3 has 15 amino acids. The V and J ends lost 5 bases and 9 bases respectively, with 17 bases between them. In germline, CDR1 is LGHDT, CDR2 YNNKEL (reference sequence). DNA for the CDR3: TGTGCCAGCAGCTCCACCGGGCAAGGACGTTCACCCCTCCACTTT. It codes for CASSSTGQGRSPLHF.

This chain uses TRBV5-1 with TRBJ2-5; 7 bases fit TRBD1. Per the germline V gene, CDR1 is SGHRS and CDR2 is YFSETQ. This CDR3 has 15 residues. V lost 4 bases to trimming and J lost 1 base; unmatched junction nucleotides: 7. As DNA, the CDR3 is TGCGCCAGCAGCACACAGGGGACCCCCCAAGAGACCCAGTACTTC. Translating it yields CASSTQGTPQETQYF.

This clonotype has a count of ten or more. The chain employs TRBV20-1 and TRBJ2-7; 14 bases line up with TRBD2. V gave up 2 bases and J gave up 9 bases; unmatched junction bases: 12. This CDR3 is 16 amino acids long. Per germline, CDR1 DFQATT and CDR2 SNEGSKA (reference sequence). The CDR3 here is CSARPPTTSGRAGQYF. The CDR3 nucleotides read TGCAGTGCTAGACCGCCTACGACTAGCGGGAGGGCCGGGCAGTACTTC.

This clonotype was recorded at least ten times. This sequence joins TRBV12-3 or TRBV12-4 and TRBJ1-6; D gene ambiguous. The CDR3 covers 15 residues. Deletions cut 5 bases from V and 10 bases from J, with 18 bases between. CDR3 sequence (DNA): TGTGCCAGCAGTCCGACTGGTTTGGAGTGGTCACCCCTCCACTTT. Protein: CASSPTGLEWSPLHF.

Many counts were recorded for this clonotype. The chain has TRBV24-1 and TRBJ2-2; no firm D call. Germline CDR1 and CDR2: KGHDR and SFDVKD. CDR3 length: 13 amino acids. V dropped 9 bases and J dropped 2 bases, with 9 bases sitting between them. The CDR3 is CATSRPNTGELFF. CDR3 in DNA: TGTGCCACCTCCCGGCCAAACACCGGGGAGCTGTTTTTT.

This clonotype was picked up many times. V usage is TRBV12-3 or TRBV12-4 and J usage is TRBJ2-7; 8 nucleotides align to TRBD2. The CDR3 runs 15 residues. The trim removed 3 bases at V and 0 bases at J, leaving 4 bases unmatched. CDR3 sequence reads: CASSFGGGPSYEQYF. CDR3 nucleotide sequence: TGTGCCAGCAGTTTCGGGGGGGGCCCCTCCTACGAGCAGTACTTC.

V and J are TRBV4-1 and TRBJ2-5; TRBD1 is a possible D gene (6 bases). The V end lost 1 base, the J end lost 3 bases, and 6 bases lay between the germline ends. Germline V CDR1 and CDR2: MGHRA, YSYEKL. This CDR3 has 13 residues. Here the CDR3 reads CASSQGTEETQYF. CDR3 nucleotides: TGCGCCAGCAGCCAAGGGACAGAAGAGACCCAGTACTTC.

At least ten counts were recorded for this clonotype. V is TRBV30 and J is TRBJ1-5, with TRBD1 as a possible D gene (6 bases). Germline V gene lookup returns CDR1 GTSNPN and CDR2 SVGIG (reference sequence). CDR3 length: 13 residues. V gave up 2 bases and J gave up 4 bases, with 9 bases separating them. CDR3 DNA: TGTGCCTGGAGTACACAGGGTAATCAGCCCCAGCATTTT. Encoded protein: CAWSTQGNQPQHF.

The CDR3 sequence: CASSLATREVTYNEQFF. The CDR3 DNA reads TGTGCCAGCAGCTTAGCGACCCGGGAGGTCACCTACAATGAGCAGTTCTTC. V is TRBV7-2 and J is TRBJ2-1; 7 positions agree with TRBD2. Germline V lookup: CDR1 SGHTA, CDR2 FQGNSA. Trimming removed 0 bases from V and 2 bases from J; junction bases left unmatched: 7. The CDR3 contains 17 residues.

This clonotype was seen a few times. The chain joins TRBV12-3 or TRBV12-4 to TRBJ2-7; D not resolved. This CDR3 has 14 residues. V lost 5 bases and J lost 4, with 15 bases in between. The CDR3 coding sequence is TGTGCCAGCAGTCCTCGAGAGGCCCTATACGAGCAGTACTTC. Translated, it gives CASSPREALYEQYF.

The chain carries TRBV24-1 and TRBJ2-5; TRBD1 matches 12 bases. The CDR3 is 16 amino acids. Germline V gene sequence: CDR1 KGHDR, CDR2 SFDVKD. Trimming removed 3 bases from V and 4 bases from J; junction bases left unmatched: 5. The chain's CDR3 is CATSDGGQGARETQYF. The CDR3 DNA reads as TGTGCCACCAGTGATGGGGGACAGGGGGCCCGAGAGACCCAGTACTTC.

This clonotype was counted ten times or more. The genes are TRBV2 and TRBJ1-1; 7 nucleotides line up with TRBD1. This CDR3 has 14 amino acids. Per germline, CDR1 SNHLY and CDR2 FYNNEI. The V segment lost 3 bases and the J segment 5 bases; nucleotides outside the gene matches: 6. CDR3 loop: CASSDEGARTEAFF. The CDR3 DNA sequence: TGTGCCAGCAGTGATGAGGGGGCGAGGACTGAAGCTTTCTTT.

Regarding this clonotype: A read error may be the cause here, since a much bigger clone is one base away. This chain joins TRBV29-1 and TRBJ1-5; D remains ambiguous. The CDR3 is 12 residues long. Trimming removed 4 bases at V and 1 base at J, with 5 bases between. Per the germline V gene, CDR1 is SQVTM and CDR2 is ANQGSEA. The CDR3 here is CSVGGSNQPQHF. The CDR3 nucleotides are TGCAGCGTTGGTGGGAGCAATCAGCCCCAGCATTTT.

The V call is TRBV6-2 or TRBV6-3, the J call TRBJ2-7; TRBD2 aligns across 7 bases. This CDR3 has 12 amino acids. V lost 2 bases and J lost 12; bases outside the gene matches: 7. Germline V gene lookup returns CDR1 MNHEY and CDR2 SVGEGT. This CDR3 is CASSYRTSTWYF. The CDR3 DNA follows: TGTGCCAGCAGTTACAGGACTAGTACGTGGTACTTC.

This chain connects TRBV28 to TRBJ2-3; TRBD2 might be the D (5 bases). This CDR3 is 10 amino acids long. V lost 8 bases and J 6 bases, leaving 6 bases between the germline ends. CDR1 is MDHEN, CDR2 SYDVKM, per germline. The CDR3 DNA reads as TGTGCCAGCGGGAGCGATACGCAGTATTTT. It translates to CASGSDTQYF.

V is TRBV20-1 and J is TRBJ2-5, with a possible D match to TRBD1 (6 bases). The germline CDR1 and CDR2 sequences are DFQATT and SNEGSKA (reference sequence). The CDR3 is 12 residues long. The V end was cut by 6 bases, the J end by 2 bases, with 10 bases between. CDR3 in amino acids: CSAMGQQETQYF. Here the CDR3 DNA reads TGCAGTGCCATGGGACAACAAGAGACCCAGTACTTC.